These 8 T cell receptor beta chains share one sample of origin, sequenced in a study of T cells in localized non-small cell lung cancer. The data were produced by immunoSEQ multiplex PCR, yet TCRdb's version contains in-frame clones alone and is incomplete. The sample has around 2,000 clones, roughly a sixth seen once. This specimen was normal lung tissue next to the tumor, taken before any cancer treatment. Every receptor here comes from a man between 40 and 69 years old with stage II squamous cell lung carcinoma.

This clone has more than one count but fewer than ten. The V and J genes are TRBV18 and TRBJ1-5; possible D gene TRBD1, 5 bases. Trimming left V 3 bases short and J 2 bases short, with 17 bases between. This CDR3 is built from 17 residues. Germline V gene data show CDR1 as KGHSH and CDR2 as LQKENI. The CDR3 spells CASSPGNSGAGNQPQHF. The CDR3 DNA reads as TGTGCCAGCTCACCCGGGAATTCCGGGGCAGGCAATCAGCCCCAGCATTTT.

This clone appeared a single time. This chain links TRBV5-1 with TRBJ1-4, with D possibly being TRBD1 (6 bases). CDR1 and CDR2 (germline): SGHRS, YFSETQ. V was clipped by 4 bases and J by 2 bases, with 9 bases between them. This CDR3 region has 14 residues. CDR3 bases: TGCGCCAGCAGCCCGGACAGCACTAATGAAAAACTGTTTTTT. This encodes CASSPDSTNEKLFF.

This clone was recorded a few times. The chain joins TRBV11-3 to TRBJ2-2; 9 bases line up with TRBD2. V lost 4 bases and J lost 6; bases outside the gene matches: 3. Looked up from germline, CDR1 is SGHNT and CDR2 is YENEEA. This CDR3 contains 14 residues. The CDR3 DNA reads TGTGCCAGCAGCTCCGCGGGGGGGCCCGGGGAGCTGTTTTTT. Residues: CASSSAGGPGELFF.

This clone was recorded a few times. The rearrangement links TRBV9 to TRBJ2-5, with D possibly matching TRBD2 (5 bases). Germline loops: CDR1 SGDLS, CDR2 YYNGEE. The length of the CDR3 is 14 residues. Between the trimmed V and J ends, which lost 5 bases and 0 bases, there was a span of 11 bases. DNA for the CDR3: TGTGCCAGCAGTGATGGAGGAAACCAAGAGACCCAGTACTTC. Translating gives CASSDGGNQETQYF.

This clone was detected a few times. The V and J genes are TRBV11-3 and TRBJ2-7, with TRBD1 identical over 7 bases. V shed 5 bases, J shed 3 bases, and the junction held 7 bases outside the gene matches. The CDR3 sequence is 14 residues long. In germline, CDR1 is SGHNT, CDR2 YENEEA. The CDR3 region has the DNA TGTGCCAGCAGCCCAAGGGACAGCTACTACGAGCAGTACTTC. Translation gives CASSPRDSYYEQYF.

The genes are TRBV14 and TRBJ1-3, with a weak D call TRBD1 (6 bases). V lost 5 bases to trimming and J lost 0 bases, with 11 bases between them. CDR1 is SGHDN, CDR2 FVKESK, per germline. The CDR3 runs to 15 residues. CDR3 bases: TGTGCCAGCAGCGGAGCAGGGGACTCTGGAAACACCATATATTTT. This codes for CASSGAGDSGNTIYF.

Sample share makes this clone large. The chain couples TRBV9 to TRBJ2-1, with a weak D call TRBD1 (6 bases). Per germline, CDR1 SGDLS and CDR2 YYNGEE. The CDR3 has 15 residues. Trimming pared 3 bases from V and 6 bases from J, leaving 16 bases between. CDR3 sequence: CASSARQELSNEQFF. CDR3 sequence (DNA): TGTGCCAGCAGCGCACGACAGGAGCTAAGCAATGAGCAGTTCTTC.

The chain combines TRBV19 with TRBJ1-2, with 7 bases identical to TRBD1. This CDR3 comprises 13 residues. CDR1 and CDR2 from the germline V gene are LNHDA and SQIVND (reference sequence). Trimming took 4 bases from V and 7 from J; bases not matched to a gene: 6. The CDR3 DNA reads TGTGCCAGTAGTACTATCGGGACAGCTGGCTACACCTTC. Its protein product is CASSTIGTAGYTF.